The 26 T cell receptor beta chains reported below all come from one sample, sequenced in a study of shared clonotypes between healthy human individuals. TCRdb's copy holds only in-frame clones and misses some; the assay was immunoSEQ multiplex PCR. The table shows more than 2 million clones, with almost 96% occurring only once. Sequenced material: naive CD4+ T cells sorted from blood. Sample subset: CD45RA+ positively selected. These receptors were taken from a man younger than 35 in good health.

The CDR3 DNA sequence: TGTGCCAGCAGCCAAGCGGGACAGGGGGCGCGAGTCTATGGCTACACCTTC. Protein product: CASSQAGQGARVYGYTF. The rearrangement joins TRBV14 to TRBJ1-2; TRBD1 agrees at 12 bases. V shed 1 base, J shed 4 bases, and the junction held 7 bases outside the gene matches. From germline, CDR1 is SGHDN and CDR2 FVKESK. This CDR3 region has 17 residues.

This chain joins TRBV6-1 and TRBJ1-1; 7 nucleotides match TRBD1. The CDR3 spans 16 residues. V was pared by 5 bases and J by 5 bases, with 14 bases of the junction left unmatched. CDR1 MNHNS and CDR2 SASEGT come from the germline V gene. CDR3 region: CASSQGQARRGTEAFF. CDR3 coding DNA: TGTGCCAGCAGTCAAGGACAGGCCCGGCGGGGGACTGAAGCTTTCTTT.

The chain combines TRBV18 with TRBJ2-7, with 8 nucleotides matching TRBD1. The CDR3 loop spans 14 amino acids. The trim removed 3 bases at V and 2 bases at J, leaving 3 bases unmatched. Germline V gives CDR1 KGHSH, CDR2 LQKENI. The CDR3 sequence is CASSPQGAPYEQYF. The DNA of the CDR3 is TGTGCCAGCTCACCTCAGGGGGCTCCCTACGAGCAGTACTTC.

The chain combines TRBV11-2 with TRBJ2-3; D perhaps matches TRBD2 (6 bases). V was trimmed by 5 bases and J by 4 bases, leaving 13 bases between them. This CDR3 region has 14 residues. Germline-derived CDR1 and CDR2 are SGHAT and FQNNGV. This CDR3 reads CASSAGLPPDTQYF. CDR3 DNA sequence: TGTGCCAGCAGCGCGGGACTCCCCCCAGATACGCAGTATTTT.

In DNA, the CDR3 is TGTGCCAGCAGTTTATTACAGGGTAATCAGCCCCAGCATTTT. Its protein is CASSLLQGNQPQHF. V gene TRBV28 combines with J gene TRBJ1-5; weak D call: TRBD1 (6 bases). From germline, CDR1 is MDHEN and CDR2 SYDVKM. Trimming removed 1 base at V and 4 bases at J, with 8 bases between. CDR3 size: 14 residues.

This CDR3 is CAWSLGVINNSPLHF. In DNA form, the CDR3 reads TGTGCCTGGAGTCTTGGGGTCATCAATAATTCACCCCTCCACTTT. This chain uses TRBV30 with TRBJ1-6; D not resolved. The V end was cut by 2 bases, the J end by 5 bases, with 13 bases between. CDR3 length equals 15 residues. CDR1 is GTSNPN, CDR2 SVGIG, per germline (reference sequence).

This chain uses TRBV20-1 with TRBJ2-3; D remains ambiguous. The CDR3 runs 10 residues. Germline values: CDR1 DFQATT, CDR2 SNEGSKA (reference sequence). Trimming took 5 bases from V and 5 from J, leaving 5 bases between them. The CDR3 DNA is TGCAGTGCTGCCTTAGATACGCAGTATTTT. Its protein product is CSAALDTQYF.

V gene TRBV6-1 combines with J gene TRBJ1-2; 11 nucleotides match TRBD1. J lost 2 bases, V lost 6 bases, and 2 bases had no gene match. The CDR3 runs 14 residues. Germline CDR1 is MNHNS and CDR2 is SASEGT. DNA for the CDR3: TGTGCCAGCAGGGACAGGGGGCAGAACTATGGCTACACCTTC. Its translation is CASRDRGQNYGYTF.

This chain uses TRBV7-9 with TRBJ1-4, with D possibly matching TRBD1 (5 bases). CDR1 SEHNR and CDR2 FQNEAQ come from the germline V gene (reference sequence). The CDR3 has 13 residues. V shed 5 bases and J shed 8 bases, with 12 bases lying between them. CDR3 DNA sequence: TGTGCCAGCAGCGGAGGGGCAGGGGAAAAACTGTTTTTT. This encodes CASSGGAGEKLFF.

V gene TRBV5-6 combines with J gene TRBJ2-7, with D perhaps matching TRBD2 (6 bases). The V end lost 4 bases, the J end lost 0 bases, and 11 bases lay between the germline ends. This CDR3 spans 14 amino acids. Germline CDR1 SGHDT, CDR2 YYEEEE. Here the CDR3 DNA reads TGTGCCAGCAGCGAGGCGGGATACTCCTACGAGCAGTACTTC. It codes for CASSEAGYSYEQYF.

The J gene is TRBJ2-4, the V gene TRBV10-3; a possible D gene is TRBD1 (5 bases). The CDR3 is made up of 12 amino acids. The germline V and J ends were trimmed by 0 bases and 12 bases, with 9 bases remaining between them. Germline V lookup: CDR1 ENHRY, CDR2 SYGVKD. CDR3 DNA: TGTGCCATCAGTGAGTCAGGGGATTCTCAGTACTTC. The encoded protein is CAISESGDSQYF.

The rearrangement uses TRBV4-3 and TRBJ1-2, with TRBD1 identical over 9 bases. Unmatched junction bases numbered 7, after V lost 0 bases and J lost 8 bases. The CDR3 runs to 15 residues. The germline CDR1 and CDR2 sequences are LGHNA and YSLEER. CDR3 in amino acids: CASSQEGQGLWGYTF. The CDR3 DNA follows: TGCGCCAGCAGCCAAGAGGGACAGGGATTGTGGGGCTACACCTTC.

CDR3: CASTNPAGEQYF. Written as DNA, the CDR3 is TGCGCCAGCACAAATCCTGCAGGCGAGCAGTACTTC. The chain uses TRBV5-1 and TRBJ2-7; D gene unclear. Germline V gene data show CDR1 as SGHRS and CDR2 as YFSETQ. This CDR3 spans 12 amino acids. The V gene lost 6 bases and the J gene lost 6 bases, with 13 bases spanning the gap. Full variable domain (missing parts from reference TRBV5-1 and TRBJ2-7): KAGVTQTPRYLIKTRGQQVTLSCSPISGHRSVSWYQQTPGQGLQFLFEYFSETQRNKGNFPGRFSGRQFSNSRSEMNVSTLELGDSALYLCASTNPAGEQYFGPGTRLTVT.

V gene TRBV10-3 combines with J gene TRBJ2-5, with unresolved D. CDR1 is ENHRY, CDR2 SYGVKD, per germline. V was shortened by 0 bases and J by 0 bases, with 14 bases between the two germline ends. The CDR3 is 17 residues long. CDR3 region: CAISESKGINDQETQYF. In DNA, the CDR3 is TGTGCCATCAGTGAGTCGAAAGGTATCAATGACCAAGAGACCCAGTACTTC.

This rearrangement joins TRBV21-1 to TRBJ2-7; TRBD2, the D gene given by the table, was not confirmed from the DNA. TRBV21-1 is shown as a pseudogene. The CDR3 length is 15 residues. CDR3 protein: CASSIRTSGSYEQYF. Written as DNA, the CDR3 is TGTGCCAGCAGCATTCGGACTAGCGGGAGCTACGAGCAGTACTTC.

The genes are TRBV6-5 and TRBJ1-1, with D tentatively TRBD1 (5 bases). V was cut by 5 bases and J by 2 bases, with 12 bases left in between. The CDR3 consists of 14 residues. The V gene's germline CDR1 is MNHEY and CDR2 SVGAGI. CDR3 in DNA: TGTGCCAGCAGTCACAGGAACCCCAACACTGAAGCTTTCTTT. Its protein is CASSHRNPNTEAFF.

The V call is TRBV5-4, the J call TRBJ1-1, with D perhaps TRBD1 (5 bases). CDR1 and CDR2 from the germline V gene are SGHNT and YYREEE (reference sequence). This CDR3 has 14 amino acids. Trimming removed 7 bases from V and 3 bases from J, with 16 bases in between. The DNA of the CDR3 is TGTGCCAGCTCCCGTGGGGCAGGCGACACTGAAGCTTTCTTT. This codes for CASSRGAGDTEAFF.

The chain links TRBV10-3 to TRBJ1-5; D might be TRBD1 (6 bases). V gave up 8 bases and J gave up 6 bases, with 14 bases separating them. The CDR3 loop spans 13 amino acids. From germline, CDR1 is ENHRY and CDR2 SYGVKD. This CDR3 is CAIGTGSTQPQHF. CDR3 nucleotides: TGTGCCATCGGTACAGGGTCCACTCAGCCCCAGCATTTT.

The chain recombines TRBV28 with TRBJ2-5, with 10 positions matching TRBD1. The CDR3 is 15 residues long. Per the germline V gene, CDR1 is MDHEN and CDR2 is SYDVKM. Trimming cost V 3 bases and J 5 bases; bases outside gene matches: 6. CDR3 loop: CASSLAGTGEETQYF. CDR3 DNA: TGTGCCAGCAGTTTGGCCGGGACAGGGGAGGAGACCCAGTACTTC.

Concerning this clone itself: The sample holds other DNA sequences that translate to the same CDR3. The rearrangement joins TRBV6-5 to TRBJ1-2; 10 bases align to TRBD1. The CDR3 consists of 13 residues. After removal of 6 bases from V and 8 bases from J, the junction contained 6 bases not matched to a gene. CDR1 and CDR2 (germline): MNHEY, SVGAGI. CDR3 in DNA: TGTGCCAGCAGACGACAGGGGGCTGGGGGCTACACCTTC. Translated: CASRRQGAGGYTF.

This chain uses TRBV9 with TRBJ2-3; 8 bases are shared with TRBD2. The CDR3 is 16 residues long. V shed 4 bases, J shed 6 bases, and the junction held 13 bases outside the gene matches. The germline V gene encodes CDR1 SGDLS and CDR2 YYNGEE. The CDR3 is CASSPRGSGAADTQYF. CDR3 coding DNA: TGTGCCAGCAGCCCCCGAGGTAGCGGGGCGGCGGATACGCAGTATTTT.

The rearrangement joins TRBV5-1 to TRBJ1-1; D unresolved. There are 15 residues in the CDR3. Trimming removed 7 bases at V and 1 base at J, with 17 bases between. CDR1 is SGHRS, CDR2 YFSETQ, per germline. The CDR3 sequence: CASFRLEDTNTEAFF. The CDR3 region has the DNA TGCGCCAGCTTCCGCTTGGAAGACACGAACACTGAAGCTTTCTTT.

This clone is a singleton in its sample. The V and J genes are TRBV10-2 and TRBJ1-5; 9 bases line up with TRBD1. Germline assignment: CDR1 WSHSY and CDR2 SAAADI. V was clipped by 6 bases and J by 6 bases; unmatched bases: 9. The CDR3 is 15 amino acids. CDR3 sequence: CASSEQGAGGQPQHF. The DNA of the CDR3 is TGCGCCAGCAGCGAACAGGGGGCAGGGGGTCAGCCCCAGCATTTT.

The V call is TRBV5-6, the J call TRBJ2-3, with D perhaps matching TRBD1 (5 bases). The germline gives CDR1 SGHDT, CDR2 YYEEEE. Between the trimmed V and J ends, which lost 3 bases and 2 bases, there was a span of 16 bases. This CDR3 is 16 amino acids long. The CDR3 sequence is CASSSKQDTTTDTQYF. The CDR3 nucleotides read TGTGCCAGCAGCTCCAAACAGGATACTACCACAGATACGCAGTATTTT.

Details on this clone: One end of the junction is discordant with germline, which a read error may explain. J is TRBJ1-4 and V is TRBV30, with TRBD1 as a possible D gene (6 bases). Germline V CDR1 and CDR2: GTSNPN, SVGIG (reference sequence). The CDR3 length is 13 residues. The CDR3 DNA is TGTGCCTGCAGTGGACAGATGGGCAGCGAACTGTTTTTT. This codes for CACSGQMGSELFF.

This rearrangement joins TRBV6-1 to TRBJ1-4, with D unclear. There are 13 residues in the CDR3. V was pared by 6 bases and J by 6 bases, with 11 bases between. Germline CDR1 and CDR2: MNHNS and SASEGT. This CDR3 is CASSRRTDEKLFF. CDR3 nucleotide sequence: TGTGCCAGCAGCCGTCGGACTGATGAAAAACTGTTTTTT.